The 30 T cell receptor beta chains given below trace back to one sample, sequenced in a study of blood T cells in healthy people across ages. A J-beta primer mix and a sample-barcoded 5' primer were used in a second PCR of about 7 to 12 cycles. In TCRdb, the 5' RACE reads were re-called with MiXCR into one record per CDR3 protein. Among around 1,900,000 distinct CDR3 sequences, 30% to 40% were seen once, and the ten largest hold more than 20%. Material: blood. The receptors derive from a human donor in good health.

V and J are TRBV7-2 and TRBJ2-3, with 7 bases aligning to TRBD2. The V gene's germline CDR1 is SGHTA and CDR2 FQGNSA. V shed 5 bases, J shed 0 bases, and the junction held 11 bases outside the gene matches. The CDR3 is made up of 17 amino acids. In nucleotides, the CDR3 is TGTGCCAGCAGCGTAGATATACTAGCGACTAGCACAGATACGCAGTATTTT. Its protein product is CASSVDILATSTDTQYF.

This clonotype was counted once. This chain links TRBV28 with TRBJ2-1, with 7 bases aligning to TRBD2. CDR1 and CDR2 from the germline V gene are MDHEN and SYDVKM. J gave up 13 bases and V 6 bases, and 21 bases lay outside the gene matches. CDR3 size: 16 residues. CDR3: CASRAIGRGGPVTQFF. DNA of the CDR3: TGTGCCAGCAGAGCCATAGGGCGCGGGGGTCCGGTGACCCAGTTCTTC.

This clonotype was counted between two and nine times. The chain couples TRBV11-3 to TRBJ2-3; possibly TRBD2 for D (6 bases). V dropped 4 bases and J dropped 3 bases, with 20 bases sitting between them. The CDR3 contains 17 residues. The germline CDR1 and CDR2 sequences are SGHNT and YENEEA. The CDR3 nucleotides are TGTGCCAGCAGCTCCCTCTTTGACACCCGGGGGACAGATACGCAGTATTTT. As protein: CASSSLFDTRGTDTQYF.

The chain couples TRBV20-1 to TRBJ2-3, with a weak D call TRBD1 (5 bases). The CDR3 sequence is 14 residues long. The germline V and J ends were trimmed by 6 bases and 2 bases, with 15 bases remaining between them. CDR1 is DFQATT and CDR2 is SNEGSKA in the germline V gene (reference sequence). The CDR3 region has the DNA TGCAGTGCACTGGACAAAAGCTTCACAGATACGCAGTATTTT. It codes for CSALDKSFTDTQYF.

This chain connects TRBV3-1 to TRBJ2-3, with a tentative D call TRBD2 (6 bases). The length of the CDR3 is 15 residues. Germline lookup yields CDR1 LGHDT and CDR2 YNNKEL (reference sequence). Trimming took off 1 base at V and 2 bases at J, with 10 bases between the two ends. The CDR3, as DNA: TGTGCCAGCAGCCAAGGCTGGGGGGACACAGATACGCAGTATTTT. It yields the protein CASSQGWGDTDTQYF.

This rearrangement joins TRBV7-8 to TRBJ1-2, with D perhaps matching TRBD1 (6 bases). V was clipped by 2 bases and J by 4 bases, with 17 bases between them. The CDR3 totals 16 residues. Looked up from germline, CDR1 is SGHVS and CDR2 is FQNEAQ. The CDR3 spells CASSLHAGENFYGYTF. In DNA, the CDR3 is TGTGCCAGCAGCTTACACGCAGGGGAAAATTTCTATGGCTACACCTTC.

The J gene is TRBJ2-3, the V gene TRBV18; the match to TRBD1 covers 8 bases. J was trimmed by 5 bases and V by 3 bases; bases with no gene match: 7. Germline CDR1 and CDR2: KGHSH and LQKENI. The CDR3 is made up of 15 amino acids. CDR3 in amino acids: CASSPPDRVRDTQYF. For the CDR3, the DNA is TGTGCCAGCTCACCTCCGGACAGGGTCAGAGATACGCAGTATTTT.

This clonotype was detected only once. The chain links TRBV28 to TRBJ2-1, with D possibly being TRBD1 (5 bases). V was cut by 6 bases and J by 6 bases, with 12 bases left in between. The CDR3 is 13 amino acids. The V gene's germline CDR1 is MDHEN and CDR2 SYDVKM. The CDR3 is CASRGDSLNEQFF. CDR3 in DNA: TGTGCCAGCAGAGGTGACAGTCTCAATGAGCAGTTCTTC.

A word on this clonotype: The CDR3 end shows no conserved phenylalanine or tryptophan, and so a read error is likely. The V call is TRBV29-1, the J call TRBJ1-4; D is uncertain. The V gene lost 7 bases and the J gene lost 7 bases, with 13 bases spanning the gap. In germline, CDR1 is SQVTM, CDR2 ANQGSEA. This CDR3 is 12 amino acids long. The DNA of the CDR3 is TGCAGCGCGGTAAGGAGTGGTGAAAAACTGTTTTTG. This translates into CSAVRSGEKLFL.

This clonotype was seen a few times. V usage is TRBV28 and J usage is TRBJ2-7, with D perhaps matching TRBD1 (5 bases). Looked up from germline, CDR1 is MDHEN and CDR2 is SYDVKM. V dropped 4 bases and J dropped 1 base, with 14 bases sitting between them. CDR3 length: 15 amino acids. CDR3 coding DNA: TGTGCCAGCAGTTGGGGTGGCAGGGTTTCCTACGAGCAGTACTTC. This gives the protein CASSWGGRVSYEQYF.

This clonotype was observed a handful of times. The J gene is TRBJ2-7, the V gene TRBV6-2 or TRBV6-3; 7 bases map to TRBD1. Trimming removed 4 bases from V and 3 bases from J; junction bases left unmatched: 9. This CDR3 has 15 amino acids. Germline assignment: CDR1 MNHEY and CDR2 SVGEGT. CDR3 nucleotide sequence: TGTGCCAGCAGTTTCCCACCGGGACAGAACTACGAGCAGTACTTC. Amino acids: CASSFPPGQNYEQYF.

This clonotype was observed a few times. The chain joins TRBV10-3 to TRBJ1-1; a weak D match, TRBD1 (5 bases). The germline gives CDR1 ENHRY, CDR2 SYGVKD. The CDR3 runs to 14 residues. Trimming removed 2 bases from V and 1 base from J, with 8 bases in between. The CDR3 here is CAISEEGPNTEAFF. Written as DNA, the CDR3 is TGTGCCATCAGTGAGGAGGGACCGAACACTGAAGCTTTCTTT.

The CDR3 spells CASSLTGTSSEQFF. The DNA for the CDR3 is TGTGCCAGCAGCTTGACCGGGACTAGCAGTGAGCAGTTCTTC. The chain couples TRBV7-2 to TRBJ2-1; 9 nucleotides align to TRBD2. The V gene end was trimmed by 3 bases and the J gene end by 9 bases; junction bases not matched to a gene: 6. Germline values: CDR1 SGHTA, CDR2 FQGNSA. The length of the CDR3 is 14 residues.

V and J are TRBV2 and TRBJ2-7; TRBD1 matches at 8 bases. This CDR3 has 15 amino acids. Germline V lookup: CDR1 SNHLY, CDR2 FYNNEI. Trimming cost V 5 bases and J 7 bases; bases outside gene matches: 13. CDR3: CASSPTGGPSWEQYF. The CDR3 nucleotides read TGTGCCAGCAGTCCTACAGGGGGTCCTTCATGGGAGCAGTACTTC.

V usage is TRBV24-1 and J usage is TRBJ1-5, with 8 bases matching TRBD1. J lost 5 bases, V lost 5 bases, and 4 bases had no gene match. Per the germline V gene, CDR1 is KGHDR and CDR2 is SFDVKD. The CDR3 extends over 14 amino acids. The CDR3 sequence is CATSASTGDQPQHF. The CDR3 region has the DNA TGTGCCACCAGTGCCTCGACAGGGGATCAGCCCCAGCATTTT.

The table lists this clonotype with a few counts. V and J are TRBV29-1 and TRBJ1-2, with 8 bases that match TRBD1. The CDR3 extends over 14 amino acids. Germline lookup yields CDR1 SQVTM and CDR2 ANQGSEA. The junction had 7 bases not matched to a gene; V was cut back by 5 bases and J by 2 bases. The CDR3 DNA reads TGCAGCGTTTTGGCGGACAGGGCGAACTATGGCTACACCTTC. Its protein is CSVLADRANYGYTF.

This clonotype is a singleton in its sample. The chain has TRBV6-2 or TRBV6-3 and TRBJ1-6; the match to TRBD1 covers 7 bases. The CDR3 is made up of 16 amino acids. Per the germline V gene, CDR1 is MNHEY and CDR2 is SVGEGT. J was trimmed by 15 bases and V by 2 bases; bases with no gene match: 16. CDR3 residues: CASSYRQGSGNMYLHF. DNA of the CDR3: TGTGCCAGCAGTTACCGACAGGGTTCAGGGAACATGTACCTCCACTTT.

The chain's CDR3 is CASSVEGLLQNEQFF. The CDR3 region has the DNA TGTGCCAGCAGCGTAGAGGGACTACTACAAAATGAGCAGTTCTTC. The rearrangement links TRBV9 to TRBJ2-1; 7 positions agree with TRBD2. The CDR3 consists of 15 residues. CDR1 is SGDLS and CDR2 is YYNGEE in the germline V gene. V gave up 0 bases and J gave up 7 bases; unmatched junction bases: 7.

The V gene is TRBV20-1, the J gene TRBJ1-2; D ambiguous. Germline V gene lookup returns CDR1 DFQATT and CDR2 SNEGSKA (reference sequence). The V end was cut by 6 bases, the J end by 1 base, with 12 bases between. The CDR3 length is 13 residues. CDR3 residues: CSAPDPINYGYTF. The CDR3 DNA reads as TGCAGTGCCCCGGACCCGATTAACTATGGCTACACCTTC.

This sequence joins TRBV19 and TRBJ2-1; D gene unclear. Trimming took off 10 bases at V and 4 bases at J, with 11 bases between the two ends. Germline CDR1 and CDR2: LNHDA and SQIVND (reference sequence). The CDR3 length is 12 residues. The CDR3 DNA is TGTGCCACCCAAAGGGATTACAATGAGCAGTTCTTC. Translation gives CATQRDYNEQFF.

V is TRBV12-3 or TRBV12-4 and J is TRBJ2-5; the D is unclear. Trimming pared 2 bases from V and 3 bases from J, leaving 10 bases between. This CDR3 has 14 residues. CDR3 in amino acids: CASSLRPIKETQYF. In nucleotides, the CDR3 is TGTGCCAGCAGTTTAAGGCCGATTAAAGAGACCCAGTACTTC.

The chain combines TRBV7-8 with TRBJ2-2; D gene unclear. This CDR3 contains 18 residues. In germline, CDR1 is SGHVS, CDR2 FQNEAQ. V shed 0 bases and J shed 1 base, with 15 bases lying between them. The CDR3 is CASSLASGRRKNTGELFF. CDR3 nucleotide sequence: TGTGCCAGCAGCTTAGCTTCAGGACGACGGAAGAACACCGGGGAGCTGTTTTTT.

This chain joins TRBV4-3 and TRBJ2-3, with a tentative D call TRBD1 (6 bases). Looked up from germline, CDR1 is LGHNA and CDR2 is YSLEER. The CDR3 extends over 17 amino acids. Trimming shortened V by 2 bases and J by 2 bases, and 17 bases separated the two germline ends. The CDR3 sequence is CASSQLHRAWATDTQYF. The CDR3 DNA follows: TGCGCCAGCAGCCAACTACACAGGGCATGGGCCACAGATACGCAGTATTTT.

The chain employs TRBV5-1 and TRBJ2-5; 7 bases are shared with TRBD1. This CDR3 spans 16 amino acids. J gave up 2 bases and V 0 bases, and 7 bases lay outside the gene matches. The germline CDR1 and CDR2 sequences are SGHRS and YFSETQ. The CDR3 nucleotides are TGCGCCAGCAGCTTGGCCGTCAGGGACAGTCAAGAGACCCAGTACTTC. This gives the protein CASSLAVRDSQETQYF.

CDR3 nucleotide sequence: TGCGCCAGCAGCTTCGACGGACAGGCCATCACAGATACGCAGTATTTT. Translating it yields CASSFDGQAITDTQYF. The chain has TRBV5-1 and TRBJ2-3; TRBD1 aligns across 7 bases. The V gene's germline CDR1 is SGHRS and CDR2 YFSETQ. The CDR3 runs to 16 residues. Trimming cost V 2 bases and J 2 bases; bases outside gene matches: 8.

The CDR3 coding sequence is TGTGCCAGGATATACTTAAATGAGCAGTTCTTC. This encodes CARIYLNEQFF. This sequence joins TRBV6-4 and TRBJ2-1, with D unclear. Per the germline V gene, CDR1 is MRHNA and CDR2 is SNTAGT. V lost 9 bases to trimming and J lost 7 bases, with 10 bases between them. This CDR3 region has 11 residues.

The V call is TRBV24-1, the J call TRBJ2-1, with unresolved D. Germline loops: CDR1 KGHDR, CDR2 SFDVKD. V lost 1 base, J lost 7 bases, and 7 bases lay in between. CDR3 length: 13 residues. Here the CDR3 reads CATSDFNVNEQFF. The CDR3 DNA is TGTGCCACCAGTGATTTTAACGTGAATGAGCAGTTCTTC.

The chain joins TRBV7-9 to TRBJ2-3, with unresolved D. V dropped 1 base and J dropped 1 base, with 12 bases sitting between them. The CDR3 runs to 16 residues. Germline lookup yields CDR1 SEHNR and CDR2 FQNEAQ (reference sequence). CDR3 DNA: TGTGCCAGCAGCTTAGACCCGGACGGTGGCACAGATACGCAGTATTTT. Encoded protein: CASSLDPDGGTDTQYF. Supplemented by reference TRBV7-9 and TRBJ2-3, the full variable domain reads DTGVSQNPRHKITKRGQNVTFRCDPISEHNRLYWYRQTLGQGPEFLTYFQNEAQLEKSRLLSDRFSAERPKGSFSTLEIQRTEQGDSAMYLCASSLDPDGGTDTQYFGPGTRLTVL.

This clonotype was observed a handful of times. This chain connects TRBV2 to TRBJ2-1; D might be TRBD2 (5 bases). The germline gives CDR1 SNHLY, CDR2 FYNNEI. The CDR3 runs to 13 residues. V was trimmed by 8 bases and J by 7 bases, leaving 15 bases between them. CDR3 loop: CASPRVTGNEQFF. CDR3 in DNA: TGTGCCAGCCCCCGGGTGACGGGGAATGAGCAGTTCTTC.

This clonotype was counted between two and nine times. The V gene is TRBV9, the J gene TRBJ2-3, with 12 bases that match TRBD2. Unmatched junction bases numbered 12, after V lost 7 bases and J lost 0 bases. Germline CDR1 SGDLS, CDR2 YYNGEE. This CDR3 region has 18 residues. CDR3 DNA sequence: TGTGCCAGCTATGGTGGGGCTAGCGGGGGGGCTAGCACAGATACGCAGTATTTT. Translating it yields CASYGGASGGASTDTQYF.